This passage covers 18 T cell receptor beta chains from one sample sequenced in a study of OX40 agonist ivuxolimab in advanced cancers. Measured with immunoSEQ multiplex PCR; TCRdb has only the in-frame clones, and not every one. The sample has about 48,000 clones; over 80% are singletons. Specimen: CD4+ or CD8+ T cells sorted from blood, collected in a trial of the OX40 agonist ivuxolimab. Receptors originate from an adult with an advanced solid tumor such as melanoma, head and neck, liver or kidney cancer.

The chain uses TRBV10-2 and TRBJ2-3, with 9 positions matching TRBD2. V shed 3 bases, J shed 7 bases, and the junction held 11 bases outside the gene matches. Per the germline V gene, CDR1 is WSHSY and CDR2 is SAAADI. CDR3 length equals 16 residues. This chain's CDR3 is CASSDIAGGTRNTQYF. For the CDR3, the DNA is TGCGCCAGCAGTGATATTGCGGGGGGGACCCGAAATACGCAGTATTTT.

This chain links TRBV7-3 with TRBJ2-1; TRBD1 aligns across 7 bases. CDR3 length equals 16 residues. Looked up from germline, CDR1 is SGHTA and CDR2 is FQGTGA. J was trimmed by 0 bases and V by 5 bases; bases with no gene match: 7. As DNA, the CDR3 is TGTGCCAGCAGCAGACAGGGATTGGGCTCCTACAATGAGCAGTTCTTC. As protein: CASSRQGLGSYNEQFF.

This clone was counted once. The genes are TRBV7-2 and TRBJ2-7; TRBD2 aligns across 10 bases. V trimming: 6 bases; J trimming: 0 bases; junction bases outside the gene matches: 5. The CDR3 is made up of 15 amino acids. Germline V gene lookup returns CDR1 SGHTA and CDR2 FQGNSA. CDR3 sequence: CASRSGRANSYEQYF. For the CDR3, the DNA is TGTGCCAGCAGAAGCGGGAGGGCCAACTCCTACGAGCAGTACTTC.

CDR3 residues: CASSDEDGTGANVLTF. CDR3 DNA: TGTGCCAGCAGTGACGAGGACGGGACTGGGGCCAACGTCCTGACTTTC. The genes are TRBV2 and TRBJ2-6; D may be TRBD2 (5 bases). The V and J ends lost 3 bases and 2 bases respectively, with 11 bases between them. The CDR3 is 16 amino acids. The germline V gene has CDR1 SNHLY and CDR2 FYNNEI.

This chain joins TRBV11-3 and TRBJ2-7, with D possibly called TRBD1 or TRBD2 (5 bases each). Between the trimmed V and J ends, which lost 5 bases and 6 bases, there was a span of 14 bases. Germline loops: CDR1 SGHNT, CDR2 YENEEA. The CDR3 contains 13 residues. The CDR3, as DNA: TGTGCCAGCAGCGGGGGTGGGAGTTCCGAGCAGTACTTC. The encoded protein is CASSGGGSSEQYF.

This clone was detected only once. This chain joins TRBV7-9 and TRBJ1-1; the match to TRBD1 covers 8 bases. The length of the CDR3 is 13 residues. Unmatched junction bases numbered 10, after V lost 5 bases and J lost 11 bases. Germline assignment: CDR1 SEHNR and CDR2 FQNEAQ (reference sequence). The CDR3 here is CASSPGQAHWAFF. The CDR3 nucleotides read TGTGCCAGCAGCCCGGGACAGGCACATTGGGCTTTCTTT.

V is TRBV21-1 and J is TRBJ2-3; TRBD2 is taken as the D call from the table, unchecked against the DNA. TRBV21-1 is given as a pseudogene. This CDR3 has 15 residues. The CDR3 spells CASSQRGLYPHTQYF. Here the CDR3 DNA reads TGTGCCAGCAGCCAAAGGGGACTCTACCCACATACGCAGTATTTT.

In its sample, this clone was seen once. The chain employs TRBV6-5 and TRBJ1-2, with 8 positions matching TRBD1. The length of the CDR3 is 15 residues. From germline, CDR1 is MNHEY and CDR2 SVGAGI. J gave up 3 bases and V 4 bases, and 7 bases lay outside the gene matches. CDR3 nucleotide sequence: TGTGCCAGCAGTTCCGACAGGGGAAACCACTATGGCTACACCTTC. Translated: CASSSDRGNHYGYTF.

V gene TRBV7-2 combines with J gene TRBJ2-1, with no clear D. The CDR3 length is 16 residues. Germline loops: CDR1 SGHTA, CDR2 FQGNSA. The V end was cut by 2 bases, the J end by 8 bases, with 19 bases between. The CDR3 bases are TGTGCCAGCAGCTTAAGCTCCCGCCCCCCCTCATATGAGCAGTTCTTC. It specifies CASSLSSRPPSYEQFF.

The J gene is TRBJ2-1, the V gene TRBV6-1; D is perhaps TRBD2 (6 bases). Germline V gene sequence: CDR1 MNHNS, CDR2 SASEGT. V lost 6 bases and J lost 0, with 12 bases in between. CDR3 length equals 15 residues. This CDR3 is CASRYGTSSYNEQFF. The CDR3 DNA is TGTGCCAGCAGATACGGGACTTCCTCCTACAATGAGCAGTTCTTC.

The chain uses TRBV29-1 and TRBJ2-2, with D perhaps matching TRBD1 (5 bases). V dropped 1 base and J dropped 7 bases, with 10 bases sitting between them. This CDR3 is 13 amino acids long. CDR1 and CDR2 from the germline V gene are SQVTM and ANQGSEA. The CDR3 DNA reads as TGCAGCGTTGAAGGGGCAGGGAACGGGGAGCTGTTTTTT. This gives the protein CSVEGAGNGELFF.

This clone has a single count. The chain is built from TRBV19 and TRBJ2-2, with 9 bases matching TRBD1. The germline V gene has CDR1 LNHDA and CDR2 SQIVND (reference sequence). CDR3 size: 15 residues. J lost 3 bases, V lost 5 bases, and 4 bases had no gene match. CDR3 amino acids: CASSARTGDTGELFF. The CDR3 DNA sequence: TGTGCCAGTAGTGCCCGGACAGGGGACACCGGGGAGCTGTTTTTT.

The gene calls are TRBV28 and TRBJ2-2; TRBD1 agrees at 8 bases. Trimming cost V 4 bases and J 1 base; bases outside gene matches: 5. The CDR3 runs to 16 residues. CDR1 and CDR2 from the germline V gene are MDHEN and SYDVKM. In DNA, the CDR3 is TGTGCCAGCAGTTCCGTGGGACAGGAGAACACCGGGGAGCTGTTTTTT. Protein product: CASSSVGQENTGELFF.

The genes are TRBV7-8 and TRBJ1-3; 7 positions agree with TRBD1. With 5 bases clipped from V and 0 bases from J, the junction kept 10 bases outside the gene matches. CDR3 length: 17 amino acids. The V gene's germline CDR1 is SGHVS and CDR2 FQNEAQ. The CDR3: CASSITGTVTSGNTIYF. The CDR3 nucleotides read TGTGCCAGCAGCATCACCGGGACAGTTACCTCTGGAAACACCATATATTTT.

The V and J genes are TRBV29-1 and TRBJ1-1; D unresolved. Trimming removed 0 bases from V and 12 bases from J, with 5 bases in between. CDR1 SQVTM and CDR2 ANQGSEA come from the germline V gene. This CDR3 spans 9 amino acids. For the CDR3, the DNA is TGCAGCGTTGAAGATATGACTTTCTTT. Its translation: CSVEDMTFF.

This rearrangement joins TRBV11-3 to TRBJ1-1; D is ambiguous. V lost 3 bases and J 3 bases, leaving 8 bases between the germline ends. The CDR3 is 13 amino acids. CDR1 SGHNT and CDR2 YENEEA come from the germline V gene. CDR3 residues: CASSFGSDTEAFF. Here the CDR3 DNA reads TGTGCCAGCAGCTTTGGGTCGGACACTGAAGCTTTCTTT.

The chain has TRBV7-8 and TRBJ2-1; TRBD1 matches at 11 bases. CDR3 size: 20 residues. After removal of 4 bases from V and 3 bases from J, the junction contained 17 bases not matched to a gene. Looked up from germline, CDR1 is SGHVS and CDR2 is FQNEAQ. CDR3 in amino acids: CASSSPGQGDRFSSYNEQFF. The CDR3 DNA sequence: TGTGCCAGCAGCTCGCCGGGACAGGGGGACCGATTTTCTAGCTACAATGAGCAGTTCTTC. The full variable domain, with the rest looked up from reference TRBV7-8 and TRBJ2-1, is GAGVSQSPRYKVAKRGQDVALRCDPISGHVSLFWYQQALGQGPEFLTYFQNEAQLDKSGLPSDRFFAERPEGSVSTLKIQRTQQEDSAVYLCASSSPGQGDRFSSYNEQFFGPGTRLTVL.

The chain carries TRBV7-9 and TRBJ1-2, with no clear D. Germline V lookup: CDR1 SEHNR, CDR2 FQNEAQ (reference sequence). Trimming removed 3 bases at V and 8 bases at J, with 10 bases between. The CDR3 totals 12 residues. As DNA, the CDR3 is TGTGCCAGCAGCTTTGGGTATGGAGGCTACACCTTC. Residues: CASSFGYGGYTF.